This TCR beta chain derives from a study of T cell repertoires in cytomegalovirus infection. Findings and caveats of the study: Across the ex vivo response, the dominant clonotypes were HLA-C-restricted CMV-specific TCR beta clonotypes.

This clonotype has at least ten counts. No antigen is known for it. One entry per CDR3 protein, called by TCRdb with MiXCR from the reads. This sample has around 530,000 distinct CDR3 sequences, with more than 25% found just once. This TCR was recovered from a human donor in good health (CMV status not recorded). Some clones in this sample may be carry-over from other donors' samples. Sequencing used PBMCs.

The DNA of the CDR3 is TGTGCCAGCAGCTTAGCGCGGCAGGGAGCAACTAATGAAAAACTGTTTTTT. Protein sequence: CASSLARQGATNEKLFF. V usage is TRBV7-8 and J usage is TRBJ1-4; a possible D gene is TRBD1 (5 bases). This CDR3 has 17 residues. CDR1 and CDR2 (germline): SGHVS, FQNEAQ. The V gene lost 0 bases and the J gene lost 0 bases, with 11 bases spanning the gap.